This section outlines one T cell receptor (beta chain) sequence together with its context. This receptor's antigen is unknown. Qualities for individual bases were not recorded, and no much larger clone is one base off. TCRbeta CDR3 regions were sequenced with the immunoSEQ Assay. After extraction, genomic DNA underwent amplification by bias-controlled multiplex PCR, followed by high-throughput sequencing. Processing in the source paper ran as follows. Collapsing and filtering of sequences were performed to quantify the absolute abundance of each unique TCRbeta CDR3 region. T cell fraction was estimated by normalizing TCRbeta template counts to usable DNA, with usable DNA measured through amplification of reference genes found in all nucleated cells. Repertoire TCRs were annotated as SARS-CoV-2-specific by exact matching of V gene, CDR3 amino acid sequence and J gene to a known reactive TCR set. The reference SARS-CoV-2 TCR set came from MIRA and was filtered for enrichment in COVID-19-positive ImmuneCODE repertoires, removing public or cross-reactive TCRs. Drawing on the MIRA antigens, annotated TCRs were analysed further at the level of specific ORF or position within ORF. Breadth was defined as annotated unique rearrangements over total unique productive rearrangements; depth was the summed frequency of those rearrangements. Group comparisons of TCR breadth used two-sided Wilcoxon rank-sum tests. In TCRdb, the immuneACCESS table is reduced to in-frame sequences with V and J assigned. These tables do not hold every clone; where another copy was compared, an unresolved V gene accounts for under half, and the others remain unexplained. The V and J calls and clone size are taken from that table; D and trimming were inferred from the DNA. The sample contains 87,000 or so clones, 82% of them found a single time. About a sixth of the sample is in the top ten clones.

These data are taken from a study of Ad26.COV2.S vaccination and SARS-CoV-2 variants (dated by TCRdb to about 2021). Background for the entire study: TCRbeta repertoire sequencing served as the tool for gauging how specific and how broad the SARS-CoV-2-reactive T cell receptors were following Ad26.COV2.S vaccination. A total of around 32 samples were included in the TCR-sequenced set, comprising roughly 19 Ad26.COV2.S vaccine recipients, 5 placebo recipients and 8 SARS-CoV-2 convalescent individuals. Beyond this particular receptor, the publication reports: The authors noted that the TCR breadth and depth analyses may have underestimated total T cell responses. Compared with placebo recipients, Ad26.COV2.S recipients showed higher spike-specific TCR breadth (P = 0.0014). Substantial breadth of spike-specific CD8+ and CD4+ T cell responses was reported after vaccination. Vaccine and placebo recipients had similar non-spike TCR breadth, a finding consistent with the vaccine containing only spike.

The label giving this sample's time point can be read as: individuals recovered from natural SARS-CoV-2 infection. The receptor's source is a human donor who had recovered from COVID-19. The sequencing here drew on peripheral blood, taken after recovery from COVID-19.

The CDR3 loop reads CASSFVGGPHNEQFF. DNA sequence: TGTGCCAGCAGCTTTGTTGGGGGCCCCCACAATGAGCAGTTCTTC. The rearrangement combines TRBV5-4 with TRBJ2-1, with TRBD1 as a weak D call on 6 bases. Trimming takes 2 bases from V and 5 bases from J, and the germline ends sit 14 bases apart. Per the germline V gene (reference sequence), SGHNT is the CDR1 and YYREEE is the CDR2. The CDR3 goes from the cysteine to the phenylalanine over 15 residues. The kept DNA is CDR3 alone, 45 bases in frame from the first base.